This entry lists 14 T cell receptor beta chains sequenced from one sample in a study of blood T cell repertoires in COVID-19. Here immunoSEQ multiplex PCR was the method, and the copy in TCRdb shows in-frame clones only, minus some. The sample has approximately 180,000 clones; around 87% are singletons. Sequencing was performed on peripheral blood. All receptors derive from a man in his forties with active or convalescent COVID-19.

The chain recombines TRBV11-1 with TRBJ1-3, with D hard to call. V gave up 5 bases and J gave up 2 bases, with 7 bases separating them. The CDR3 contains 13 residues. Germline V CDR1 and CDR2: SGHAT, FQDESV (reference sequence). CDR3 in amino acids: CASSTNTGNTIYF. The CDR3 DNA reads TGTGCCAGCAGCACCAACACTGGAAACACCATATATTTT.

V gene TRBV5-8 combines with J gene TRBJ1-2; TRBD1 matches at 9 bases. In germline, CDR1 is SGHTS, CDR2 YDEGEE. The ends lost 3 bases at V and 6 bases at J; junction bases unmatched: 9. There are 15 residues in the CDR3. CDR3 loop: CASSSGGTGRNGYTF. Here the CDR3 DNA reads TGTGCCAGCAGCTCTGGCGGGACAGGGAGAAATGGCTACACCTTC. The full variable domain, its missing parts supplied by reference TRBV5-8 and TRBJ1-2, is EAGVTQSPTHLIKTRGQQATLRCSPISGHTSVYWYQQALGLGLQFLLWYDEGEERNRGNFPPRFSGRQFPNYSSELNVNALELEDSALYLCASSSGGTGRNGYTFGSGTRLTVV.

V is TRBV19 and J is TRBJ2-3; tentatively, D is TRBD1 (6 bases). The CDR3 is made up of 13 amino acids. Trimming removed 9 bases at V and 6 bases at J, with 16 bases between. In germline, CDR1 is LNHDA, CDR2 SQIVND (reference sequence). The CDR3 DNA reads TGTGCCAGCGGCGCCCCAGGGGTCGATACGCAGTATTTT. Translation gives CASGAPGVDTQYF. Complete variable domain (other parts from reference TRBV19 and TRBJ2-3): DGGITQSPKYLFRKEGQNVTLSCEQNLNHDAMYWYRQDPGQGLRLIYYSQIVNDFQKGDIAEGYSVSREKKESFPLTVTSAQKNPTAFYLCASGAPGVDTQYFGPGTRLTVL.

The V gene is TRBV19, the J gene TRBJ1-1; a weak D match, TRBD1 (5 bases). Deletions cut 1 base from V and 4 bases from J, with 13 bases between. The CDR3 is made up of 15 amino acids. Germline values: CDR1 LNHDA, CDR2 SQIVND (reference sequence). This CDR3 is CASSIGAFGGTEAFF. CDR3 nucleotide sequence: TGTGCCAGTAGTATAGGGGCCTTCGGGGGCACTGAAGCTTTCTTT.

The genes are TRBV6-5 and TRBJ2-3; 7 bases are a match to TRBD1. CDR1 and CDR2 from the germline V gene are MNHEY and SVGAGI. This CDR3 has 15 residues. Trimming removed 2 bases from V and 0 bases from J; junction bases left unmatched: 2. The CDR3 loop reads CASSYRGGSTDTQYF. The CDR3 DNA follows: TGTGCCAGCAGTTACAGAGGGGGCAGCACAGATACGCAGTATTTT.

The J gene is TRBJ2-2, the V gene TRBV5-1; 7 positions agree with TRBD2. The CDR3 length is 16 residues. V was clipped by 4 bases and J by 2 bases; unmatched bases: 8. Germline loops: CDR1 SGHRS, CDR2 YFSETQ. The CDR3 nucleotides are TGCGCCAGCAGCCCCCTCCAGCGGGGAAACACCGGGGAGCTGTTTTTT. Its translation: CASSPLQRGNTGELFF. Using reference TRBV5-1 and TRBJ2-2 for the parts outside the CDR3, the full variable domain is KAGVTQTPRYLIKTRGQQVTLSCSPISGHRSVSWYQQTPGQGLQFLFEYFSETQRNKGNFPGRFSGRQFSNSRSEMNVSTLELGDSALYLCASSPLQRGNTGELFFGEGSRLTVL.

The V call is TRBV7-9, the J call TRBJ1-5, with D uncertain. The V end was cut by 1 base, the J end by 4 bases, with 14 bases between. The CDR3 sequence is 16 residues long. CDR1 and CDR2 from the germline V gene are SEHNR and FQNEAQ (reference sequence). CDR3 bases: TGTGCCAGCAGCTTAGATGGTGTCAGAGGGAATCAGCCCCAGCATTTT. Translation gives CASSLDGVRGNQPQHF.

The rearrangement joins TRBV5-4 to TRBJ1-2; 10 nucleotides align to TRBD1. This CDR3 comprises 15 residues. Germline values: CDR1 SGHNT, CDR2 YYREEE (reference sequence). The J segment lost 4 bases and the V segment lost 4 bases, leaving 7 bases of the junction unmatched. The CDR3, as DNA: TGTGCCAGCAGCCCGGGACAGGGGTCCGCCTATGGCTACACCTTC. As protein: CASSPGQGSAYGYTF. The full variable domain, in which reference TRBV5-4 and TRBJ1-2 provide the parts outside the CDR3, is ETGVTQSPTHLIKTRGQQVTLRCSSQSGHNTVSWYQQALGQGPQFIFQYYREEENGRGNFPPRFSGLQFPNYSSELNVNALELDDSALYLCASSPGQGSAYGYTFGSGTRLTVV.

This chain joins TRBV6-5 and TRBJ1-1, with TRBD1 identical over 7 bases. V lost 5 bases and J lost 2; bases outside the gene matches: 5. The CDR3 consists of 14 residues. Germline V gives CDR1 MNHEY, CDR2 SVGAGI. The CDR3 reads CASSRQGRNTEAFF. The CDR3 DNA sequence: TGTGCCAGCAGTCGACAGGGCCGAAACACTGAAGCTTTCTTT.

This chain joins TRBV5-5 and TRBJ1-2, with TRBD1 matching 9 bases. The J segment lost 8 bases and the V segment lost 4 bases, leaving 12 bases of the junction unmatched. CDR1 and CDR2 from the germline V gene are SGHKS and YYEKEE (reference sequence). CDR3 length: 15 amino acids. CDR3 region: CASSPGQGRSKGYTF. CDR3 bases: TGTGCCAGCAGCCCGGGACAGGGAAGGAGTAAGGGCTACACCTTC.

CDR3 sequence reads: CASSSWTTTYEQYF. The DNA for the CDR3 is TGTGCCAGCAGCTCTTGGACAACAACCTACGAGCAGTACTTC. V is TRBV7-9 and J is TRBJ2-7; TRBD1 might be the D (5 bases). The CDR3 extends over 14 amino acids. V was shortened by 4 bases and J by 2 bases, with 12 bases between the two germline ends. CDR1 and CDR2 (germline): SEHNR, FQNEAQ (reference sequence).

This clone was seen once. V usage is TRBV3-1 (or the pseudogene TRBV3-2) and J usage is TRBJ2-3, with a weak D call TRBD2 (6 bases). V was cut by 4 bases and J by 1 base, with 15 bases left in between. The germline CDR1 and CDR2 sequences are LGHDT and YNNKEL (reference sequence). CDR3 length: 16 amino acids. CDR3 DNA: TGTGCCAGCAGCCCCTGGGCCGGCGGGGGCACAGATACGCAGTATTTT. Encoded protein: CASSPWAGGGTDTQYF.

Regarding this clone: The sample holds other DNA sequences that translate to the same CDR3. The chain has TRBV4-3 and TRBJ1-2; D possibly corresponds to TRBD1 (5 bases). This CDR3 spans 13 amino acids. The V end was cut by 0 bases, the J end by 6 bases, with 8 bases between. Looked up from germline, CDR1 is LGHNA and CDR2 is YSLEER. This CDR3 reads CASSQDEGDGYTF. Written as DNA, the CDR3 is TGCGCCAGCAGCCAAGATGAAGGGGATGGCTACACCTTC.

This chain connects TRBV6-6 to TRBJ2-7; 8 bases are a match to TRBD2. V shed 6 bases and J 9 bases; nucleotides not matched to a gene: 13. CDR1 MNHNY and CDR2 SVGAGI come from the germline V gene (reference sequence). The CDR3 has 14 amino acids. The CDR3 bases are TGTGCCAGCAGATCAGCGGGGGCACCAGAGGGGCAGTACTTC. As protein: CASRSAGAPEGQYF.